This T cell receptor beta chain was identified during a study of graft-versus-host responses after intestinal transplantation. Germline V CDR1 and CDR2: SGDLS, YYNGEE. This CDR3 is 13 amino acids long. V lost 0 bases and J lost 10; bases outside the gene matches: 4. About this clone: The antigen is not known.

Generated by immunoSEQ multiplex PCR, the TCRdb table keeps only in-frame clones and is missing some. The data hold about 88,000 clones, with 85% to 95% observed a single time. The genes are TRBV9 and TRBJ2-1; TRBD2 matches at 7 bases. This receptor was obtained from a human donor who was the organ donor for an intestinal transplant. Material: unstimulated CD4+ T cells sorted from spleen or lymph node cells, obtained before transplant. The DNA for the CDR3 is TGTGCCAGCAGCGTAGAGGGACTAAGGGAGCAGTTCTTC. Its translation: CASSVEGLREQFF.